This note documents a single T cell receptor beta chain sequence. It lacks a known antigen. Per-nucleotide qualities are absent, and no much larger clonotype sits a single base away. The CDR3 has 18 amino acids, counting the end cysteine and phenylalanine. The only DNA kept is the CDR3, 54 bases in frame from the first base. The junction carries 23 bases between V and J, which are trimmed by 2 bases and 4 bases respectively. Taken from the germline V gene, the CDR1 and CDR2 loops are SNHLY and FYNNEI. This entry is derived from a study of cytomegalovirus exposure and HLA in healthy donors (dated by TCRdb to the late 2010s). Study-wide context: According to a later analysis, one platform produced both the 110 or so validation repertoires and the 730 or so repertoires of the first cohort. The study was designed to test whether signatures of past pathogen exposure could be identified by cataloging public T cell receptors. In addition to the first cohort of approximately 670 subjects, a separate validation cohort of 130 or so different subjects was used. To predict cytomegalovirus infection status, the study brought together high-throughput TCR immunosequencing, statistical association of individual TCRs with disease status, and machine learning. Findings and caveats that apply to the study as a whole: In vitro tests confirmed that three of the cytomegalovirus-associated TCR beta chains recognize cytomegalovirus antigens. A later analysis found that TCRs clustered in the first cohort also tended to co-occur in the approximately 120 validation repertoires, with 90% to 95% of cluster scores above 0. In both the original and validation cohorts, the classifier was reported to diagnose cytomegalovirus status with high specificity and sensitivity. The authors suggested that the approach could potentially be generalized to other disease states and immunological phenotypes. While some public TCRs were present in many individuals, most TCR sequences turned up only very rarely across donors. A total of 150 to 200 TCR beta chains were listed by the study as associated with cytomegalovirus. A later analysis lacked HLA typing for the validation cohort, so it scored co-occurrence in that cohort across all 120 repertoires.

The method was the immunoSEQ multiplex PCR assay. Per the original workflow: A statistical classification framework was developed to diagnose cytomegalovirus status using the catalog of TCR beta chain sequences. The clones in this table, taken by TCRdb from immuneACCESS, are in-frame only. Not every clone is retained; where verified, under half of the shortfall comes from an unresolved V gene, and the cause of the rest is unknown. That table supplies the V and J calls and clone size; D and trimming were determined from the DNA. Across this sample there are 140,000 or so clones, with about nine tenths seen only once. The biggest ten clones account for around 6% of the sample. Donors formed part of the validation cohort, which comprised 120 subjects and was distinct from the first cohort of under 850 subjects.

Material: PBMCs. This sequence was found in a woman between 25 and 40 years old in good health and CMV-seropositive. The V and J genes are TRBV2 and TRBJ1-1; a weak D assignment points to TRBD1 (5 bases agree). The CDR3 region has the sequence CASSERAGLHLGGTEAFF. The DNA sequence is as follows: TGTGCCAGCAGTGAAAGGGCGGGACTCCACCTTGGTGGCACTGAAGCTTTCTTT.